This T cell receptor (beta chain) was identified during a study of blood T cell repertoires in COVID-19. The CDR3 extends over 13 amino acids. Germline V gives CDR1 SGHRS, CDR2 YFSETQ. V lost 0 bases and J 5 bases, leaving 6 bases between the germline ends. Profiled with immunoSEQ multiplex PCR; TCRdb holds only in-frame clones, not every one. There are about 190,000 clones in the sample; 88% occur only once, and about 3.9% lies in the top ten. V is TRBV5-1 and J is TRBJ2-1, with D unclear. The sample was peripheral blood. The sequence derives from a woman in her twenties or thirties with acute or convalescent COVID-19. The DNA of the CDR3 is TGCGCCAGCAGCTTGGTACAGAACAATGAGCAGTTCTTC. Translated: CASSLVQNNEQFF.